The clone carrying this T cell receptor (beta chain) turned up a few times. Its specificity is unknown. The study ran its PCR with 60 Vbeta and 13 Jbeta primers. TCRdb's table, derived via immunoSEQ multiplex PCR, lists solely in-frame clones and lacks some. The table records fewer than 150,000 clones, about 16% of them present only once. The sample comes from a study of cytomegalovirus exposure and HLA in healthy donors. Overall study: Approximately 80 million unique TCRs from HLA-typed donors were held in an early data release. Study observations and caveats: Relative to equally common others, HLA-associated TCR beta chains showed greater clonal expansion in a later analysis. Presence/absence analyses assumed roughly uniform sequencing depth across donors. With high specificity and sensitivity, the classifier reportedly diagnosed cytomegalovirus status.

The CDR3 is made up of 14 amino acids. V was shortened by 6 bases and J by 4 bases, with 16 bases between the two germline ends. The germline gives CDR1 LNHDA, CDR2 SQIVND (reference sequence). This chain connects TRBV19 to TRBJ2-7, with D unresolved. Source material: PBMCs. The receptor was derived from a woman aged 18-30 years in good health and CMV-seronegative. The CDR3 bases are TGTGCCAGTAGCGAACACCTTAGGAGTTACGAGCAGTACTTC. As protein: CASSEHLRSYEQYF.